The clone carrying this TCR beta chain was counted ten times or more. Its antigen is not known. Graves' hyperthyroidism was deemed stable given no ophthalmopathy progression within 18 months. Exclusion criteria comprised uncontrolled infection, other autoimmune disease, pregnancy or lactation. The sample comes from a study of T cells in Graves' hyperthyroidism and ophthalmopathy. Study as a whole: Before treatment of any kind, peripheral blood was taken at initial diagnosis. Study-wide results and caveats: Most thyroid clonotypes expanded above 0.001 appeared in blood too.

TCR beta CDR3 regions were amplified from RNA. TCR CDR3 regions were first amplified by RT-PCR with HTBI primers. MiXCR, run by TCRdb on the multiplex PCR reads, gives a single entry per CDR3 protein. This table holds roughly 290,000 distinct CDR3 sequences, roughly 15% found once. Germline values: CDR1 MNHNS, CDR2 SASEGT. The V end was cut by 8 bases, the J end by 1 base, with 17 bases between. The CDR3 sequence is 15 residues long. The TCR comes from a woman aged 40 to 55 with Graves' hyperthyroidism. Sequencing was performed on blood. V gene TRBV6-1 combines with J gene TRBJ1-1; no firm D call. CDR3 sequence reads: CASGKSGVTNTEAFF. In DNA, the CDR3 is TGTGCCAGCGGTAAAAGCGGGGTGACGAACACTGAAGCTTTCTTT.